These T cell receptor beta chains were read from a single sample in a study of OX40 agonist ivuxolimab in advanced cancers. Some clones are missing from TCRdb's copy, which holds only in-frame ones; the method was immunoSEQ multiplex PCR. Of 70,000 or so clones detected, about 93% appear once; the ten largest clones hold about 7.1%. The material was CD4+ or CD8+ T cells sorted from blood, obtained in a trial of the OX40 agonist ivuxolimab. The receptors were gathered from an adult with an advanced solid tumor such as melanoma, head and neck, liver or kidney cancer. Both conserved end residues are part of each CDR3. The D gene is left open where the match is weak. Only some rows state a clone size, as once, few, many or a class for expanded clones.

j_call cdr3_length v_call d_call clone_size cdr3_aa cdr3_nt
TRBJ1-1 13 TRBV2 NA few CASSVTVNTEAFF TGTGCCAGCAGTGTAACGGTGAACACTGAAGCTTTCTTT
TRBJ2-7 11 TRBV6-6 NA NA CASSSDYEQYF TGTGCCAGCAGCTCCGACTACGAGCAGTACTTC
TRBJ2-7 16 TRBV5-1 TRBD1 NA CASSRTGGNLFYEQYF TGCGCCAGCAGCCGGACAGGGGGCAACCTTTTTTACGAGCAGTACTTC
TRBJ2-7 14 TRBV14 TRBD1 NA CASSPDRDSYEQYF TGTGCCAGCAGCCCAGACAGGGACTCCTACGAGCAGTACTTC
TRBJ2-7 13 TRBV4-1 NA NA CASSQARAYEQYF TGCGCCAGCAGCCAAGCTAGGGCATACGAGCAGTACTTC
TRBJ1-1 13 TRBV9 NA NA CASSAQGRTEAFF TGTGCCAGCAGCGCCCAGGGGCGGACTGAAGCTTTCTTT
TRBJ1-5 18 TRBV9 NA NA CASSVDERGKGRNQPQHF TGTGCCAGCAGCGTAGACGAGAGGGGGAAGGGAAGAAATCAGCCCCAGCATTTT
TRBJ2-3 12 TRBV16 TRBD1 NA CASSQGQLTQYF TGTGCCAGCAGTCAGGGACAGCTTACGCAGTATTTT
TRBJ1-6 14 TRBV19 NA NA CASSMTLGWSPLHF TGTGCCAGTAGTATGACCTTGGGATGGTCACCCCTCCACTTT
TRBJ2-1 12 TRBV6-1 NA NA CASRGLAVEQFF TGTGCCAGCCGAGGGCTAGCAGTCGAGCAGTTCTTC
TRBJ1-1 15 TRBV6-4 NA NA CASSEQGVLNTEAFF TGTGCCAGCAGTGAGCAGGGAGTGTTGAACACTGAAGCTTTCTTT
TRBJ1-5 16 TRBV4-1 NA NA CASSQERQYSNQPQHF TGCGCCAGCAGCCAAGAACGACAGTATAGCAATCAGCCCCAGCATTTT
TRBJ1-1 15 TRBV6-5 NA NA CASSYSPLDGMKAFF TGTGCCAGCAGTTACTCTCCTTTGGACGGAATGAAAGCTTTCTTT
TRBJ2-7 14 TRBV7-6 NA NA CASSLYRDWSEQYF TGTGCCAGCAGCTTATACCGGGATTGGAGCGAGCAGTACTTC
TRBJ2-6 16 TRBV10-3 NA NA CAISAVEGPGANVLTF TGTGCCATCAGTGCCGTTGAGGGGCCTGGGGCCAACGTCCTGACTTTC
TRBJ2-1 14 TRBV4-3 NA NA CASSLTNGVNEQFF TGCGCCAGCAGCCTCACAAATGGGGTCAATGAGCAGTTCTTC
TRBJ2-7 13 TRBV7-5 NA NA CVRSLEYAYEQYF TGTGTCAGAAGCTTAGAATACGCCTACGAGCAGTACTTC
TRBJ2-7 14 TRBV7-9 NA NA CASTSADISYEQYF TGTGCCAGCACCTCCGCGGACATCTCCTACGAGCAGTACTTC
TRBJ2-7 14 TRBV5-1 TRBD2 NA CASSFTSGSYEQYF TGCGCCAGCAGCTTTACGAGCGGGAGCTACGAGCAGTACTTC
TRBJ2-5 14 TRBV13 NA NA CASSLRAPRETQYF TGTGCCAGCAGCTTAAGGGCCCCCCGAGAGACCCAGTACTTC
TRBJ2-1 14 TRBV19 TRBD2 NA CASSPWTGGNEQFF TGTGCCAGTAGTCCATGGACGGGGGGGAATGAGCAGTTCTTC
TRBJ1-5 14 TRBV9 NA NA CASSPGGEWQPQHF TGTGCCAGCAGCCCAGGCGGGGAATGGCAGCCCCAGCATTTT
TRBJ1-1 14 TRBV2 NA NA CASSEAVIHTEAFF TGTGCCAGCAGTGAAGCAGTAATCCACACTGAAGCTTTCTTT
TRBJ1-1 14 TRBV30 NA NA CAWSAWDGNTEAFF TGTGCCTGGAGTGCATGGGACGGTAACACTGAAGCTTTCTTT
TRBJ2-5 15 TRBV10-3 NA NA CAISESGEFQETQYF TGTGCCATCAGTGAGTCGGGCGAGTTCCAAGAGACCCAGTACTTC
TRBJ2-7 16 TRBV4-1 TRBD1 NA CASSSHPGQGWYEQYF TGCGCCAGCAGCTCTCACCCGGGACAGGGGTGGTACGAGCAGTACTTC